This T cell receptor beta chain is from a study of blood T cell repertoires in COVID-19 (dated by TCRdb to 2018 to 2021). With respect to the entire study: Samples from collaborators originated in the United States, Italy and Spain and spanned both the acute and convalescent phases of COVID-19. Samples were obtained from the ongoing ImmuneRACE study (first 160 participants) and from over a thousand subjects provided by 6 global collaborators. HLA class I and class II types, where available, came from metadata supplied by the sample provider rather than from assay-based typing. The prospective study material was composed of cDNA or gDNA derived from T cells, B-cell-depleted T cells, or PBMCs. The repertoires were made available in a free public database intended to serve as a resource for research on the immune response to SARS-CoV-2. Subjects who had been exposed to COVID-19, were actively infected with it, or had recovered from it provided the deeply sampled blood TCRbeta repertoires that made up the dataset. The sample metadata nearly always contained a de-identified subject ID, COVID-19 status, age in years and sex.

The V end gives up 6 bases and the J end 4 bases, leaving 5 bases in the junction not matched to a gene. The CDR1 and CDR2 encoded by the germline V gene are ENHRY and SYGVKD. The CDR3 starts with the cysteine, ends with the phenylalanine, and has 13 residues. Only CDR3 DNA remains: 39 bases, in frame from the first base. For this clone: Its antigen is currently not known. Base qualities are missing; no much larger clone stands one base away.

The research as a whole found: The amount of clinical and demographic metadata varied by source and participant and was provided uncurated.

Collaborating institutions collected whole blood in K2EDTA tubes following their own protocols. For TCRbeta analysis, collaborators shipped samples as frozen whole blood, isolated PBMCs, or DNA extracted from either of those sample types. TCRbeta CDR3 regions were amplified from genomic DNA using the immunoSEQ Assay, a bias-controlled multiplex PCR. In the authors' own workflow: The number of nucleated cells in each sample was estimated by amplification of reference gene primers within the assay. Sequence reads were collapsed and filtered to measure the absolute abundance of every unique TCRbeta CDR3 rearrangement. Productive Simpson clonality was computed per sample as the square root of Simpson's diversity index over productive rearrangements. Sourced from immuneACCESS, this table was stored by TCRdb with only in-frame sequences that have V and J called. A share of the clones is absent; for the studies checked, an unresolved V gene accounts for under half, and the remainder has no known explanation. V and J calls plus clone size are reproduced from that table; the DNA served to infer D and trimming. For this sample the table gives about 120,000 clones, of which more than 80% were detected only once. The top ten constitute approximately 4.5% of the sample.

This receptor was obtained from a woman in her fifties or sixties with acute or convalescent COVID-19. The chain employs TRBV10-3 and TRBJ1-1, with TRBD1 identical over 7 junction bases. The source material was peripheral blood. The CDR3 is CAIRIQGSTEAFF. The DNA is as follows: TGTGCCATCAGGATACAGGGGAGCACTGAAGCTTTCTTT.